These 26 T cell receptor beta chains share one sample of origin, sequenced in a study of CD8 T cells in ankylosing spondylitis. In TCRdb, the 5' RACE reads were re-called with MiXCR into one record per CDR3 protein. Found here are some 150,000 distinct CDR3 sequences, 11% of them singletons; the top ten hold roughly 4.5%. Sequenced material: blood, either unsorted or a sorted T cell fraction (not recorded which). The receptors here all came from a female donor with ankylosing spondylitis or in good health (not recorded which).

This clonotype was observed many times. The rearrangement uses TRBV4-1 and TRBJ2-1; 9 bases fit TRBD2. After removal of 4 bases from V and 4 bases from J, the junction contained 11 bases not matched to a gene. Looked up from germline, CDR1 is MGHRA and CDR2 is YSYEKL. The CDR3 loop spans 17 amino acids. Here the CDR3 DNA reads TGCGCCAGCAGCCTCCCCTCTCTAGCGGGGCCTTACAATGAGCAGTTCTTC. Its protein product is CASSLPSLAGPYNEQFF.

This chain connects TRBV2 to TRBJ2-3; 8 bases align to TRBD1. The CDR3 extends over 15 amino acids. The V gene end was trimmed by 5 bases and the J gene end by 1 base; junction bases not matched to a gene: 5. Germline CDR1 and CDR2: SNHLY and FYNNEI. CDR3 sequence reads: CASSPQGAGTDTQYF. DNA of the CDR3: TGTGCCAGCAGTCCTCAGGGGGCCGGCACAGATACGCAGTATTTT.

This clonotype was observed at least ten times. This rearrangement joins TRBV7-6 to TRBJ2-1; no definite D call. The germline V and J ends were trimmed by 5 bases and 6 bases, with 8 bases remaining between them. The CDR3 runs 12 residues. The V gene's germline CDR1 is SGHVS and CDR2 FNYEAQ. Here the CDR3 reads CASSRTTNEQFF. CDR3 coding DNA: TGTGCCAGCAGCCGGACGACCAATGAGCAGTTCTTC.

This clonotype was observed at least ten times. The chain uses TRBV12-3 or TRBV12-4 and TRBJ2-3; maybe TRBD2 (5 bases). Trimming pared 4 bases from V and 2 bases from J, leaving 10 bases between. The CDR3 extends over 14 amino acids. CDR3 sequence reads: CASSSGSSTDTQYF. The CDR3 region has the DNA TGTGCCAGCAGTTCGGGGTCCTCCACAGATACGCAGTATTTT.

CDR3 DNA: TGTGCCAGCAGATCCTCCCCCAGGCCCTATGGCTACACCTTC. Encoded protein: CASRSSPRPYGYTF. V is TRBV28 and J is TRBJ1-2; D is unresolved. This CDR3 comprises 14 residues. With 6 bases removed from V and 4 bases from J, the gap between germline ends came to 15 bases. Germline CDR1 MDHEN, CDR2 SYDVKM.

This clonotype has a count of ten or more. V and J are TRBV6-1 and TRBJ1-5, with D unresolved. This CDR3 region has 14 residues. Trimming shortened V by 4 bases and J by 0 bases, and 7 bases separated the two germline ends. From germline, CDR1 is MNHNS and CDR2 SASEGT. CDR3 bases: TGTGCCAGCAGTGCCCTTTATAGCAATCAGCCCCAGCATTTT. Translating it yields CASSALYSNQPQHF.

This clonotype was detected ten times or more. The V call is TRBV19, the J call TRBJ1-1; D not certain. The CDR3 has 13 residues. Germline V gene data show CDR1 as LNHDA and CDR2 as SQIVND (reference sequence). V gave up 4 bases and J gave up 1 base, with 7 bases separating them. CDR3 DNA: TGTGCCAGTAGTAAGAGGGAGAACACTGAAGCTTTCTTT. The encoded protein is CASSKRENTEAFF.

In its sample, this clonotype was seen many times. The junction does not match germline at one end; this may be a read error. This chain joins TRBV6-6 and TRBJ2-7; no firm D call. Germline CDR1 MNHNY, CDR2 SVGAGI (reference sequence). This CDR3 has 12 residues. For the CDR3, the DNA is TGTGCCAGCAGGTACTACGAGTCTGAGCAGTACTTC. Translation: CASRYYESEQYF.

This clonotype was seen at least ten times. The V gene is TRBV20-1, the J gene TRBJ2-1, with 7 bases that match TRBD2. The V gene's germline CDR1 is DFQATT and CDR2 SNEGSKA (reference sequence). J gave up 0 bases and V 5 bases, and 7 bases lay outside the gene matches. The CDR3 spans 15 residues. Here the CDR3 reads CSAVRAGRSYNEQFF. CDR3 DNA sequence: TGCAGTGCTGTGCGAGCGGGGCGCTCCTACAATGAGCAGTTCTTC.

This clonotype was observed at least ten times. The gene calls are TRBV5-1 and TRBJ2-5; D is perhaps TRBD2 (6 bases). The CDR3 covers 16 residues. V lost 3 bases, J lost 1 base, and 16 bases lay in between. Germline assignment: CDR1 SGHRS and CDR2 YFSETQ. In DNA, the CDR3 is TGCGCCAGCAGCTCCAATCCGGCTAGCGTCCAAGAGACCCAGTACTTC. It specifies CASSSNPASVQETQYF.

The gene calls are TRBV2 and TRBJ2-3, with 13 bases fitting TRBD2. The trim removed 6 bases at V and 6 bases at J, leaving 9 bases unmatched. CDR3 size: 16 residues. Germline lookup yields CDR1 SNHLY and CDR2 FYNNEI. The CDR3 spells CASRATSGGPGDTQYF. CDR3 bases: TGTGCCAGCAGGGCGACTAGCGGGGGGCCCGGGGATACGCAGTATTTT.

In its sample, this clonotype was seen many times. In nucleotides, the CDR3 is TGCGCCAGCAGCTTGGCGGGGACAGCCGAGAACACCATATATTTT. Residues: CASSLAGTAENTIYF. The rearrangement uses TRBV5-1 and TRBJ1-3; 7 nucleotides match TRBD1. Germline V gene sequence: CDR1 SGHRS, CDR2 YFSETQ. J was trimmed by 7 bases and V by 0 bases; bases with no gene match: 7. The length of the CDR3 is 15 residues.

This clonotype came up many times. V usage is TRBV7-2 and J usage is TRBJ2-2, with D possibly TRBD2 on 6 matching bases. The CDR3 totals 13 residues. V shed 6 bases and J shed 6 bases, with 11 bases lying between them. Looked up from germline, CDR1 is SGHTA and CDR2 is FQGNSA. DNA for the CDR3: TGTGCCAGCAGGCCGGGGGTGGCCGGGGAGCTGTTTTTT. This encodes CASRPGVAGELFF.

The chain couples TRBV3-1 to TRBJ2-1; 7 nucleotides match TRBD2. This CDR3 is built from 18 residues. V trimming: 11 bases; J trimming: 2 bases; junction bases outside the gene matches: 21. Germline assignment: CDR1 LGHDT and CDR2 YNNKEL (reference sequence). The CDR3 spells CASCQESFAGEAYNEQFF. CDR3 nucleotides: TGTGCCTCCTGCCAAGAGTCTTTTGCGGGAGAGGCCTACAATGAGCAGTTCTTC.

This clonotype has a count of ten or more. The chain links TRBV14 to TRBJ2-1; tentative D call: TRBD2 (7 bases). V dropped 0 bases and J dropped 8 bases, with 14 bases sitting between them. The germline V gene encodes CDR1 SGHDN and CDR2 FVKESK. This CDR3 contains 15 residues. The CDR3 reads CASSQEMRGPDEQFF. DNA of the CDR3: TGTGCCAGCAGCCAAGAAATGCGGGGGCCCGATGAGCAGTTCTTC.

This clonotype was counted only a few times. The rearrangement uses TRBV11-2 and TRBJ2-2; tentative D call: TRBD2 (5 bases). Per germline, CDR1 SGHAT and CDR2 FQNNGV. V dropped 7 bases and J dropped 2 bases, with 17 bases sitting between them. The CDR3 length is 16 residues. In nucleotides, the CDR3 is TGTGCCAGCACCCCCCCGGTGGGGAGTAACACCGGGGAGCTGTTTTTT. It codes for CASTPPVGSNTGELFF.

There are many counts of this clonotype. This chain joins TRBV24-1 and TRBJ2-1, with D possibly TRBD2 on 7 matching bases. V was pared by 3 bases and J by 1 base, with 18 bases between. The CDR3 runs 18 residues. Germline lookup yields CDR1 KGHDR and CDR2 SFDVKD. Here the CDR3 DNA reads TGTGCCACCAGTGATCCTACGGACAGCGGGAAATCCTACAATGAGCAGTTCTTC. The encoded protein is CATSDPTDSGKSYNEQFF.

This clonotype was detected many times. The V and J genes are TRBV12-3 or TRBV12-4 and TRBJ2-7; D might be TRBD1 or TRBD2, each matching 5 bases. V was cut by 5 bases and J by 4 bases, with 12 bases left in between. The CDR3 totals 13 residues. The CDR3 here is CASSAGTLYEQYF. CDR3 bases: TGTGCCAGCAGTGCCGGGACCCTATACGAGCAGTACTTC.

The sample holds many counts of this clonotype. The V call is TRBV6-5, the J call TRBJ1-1, with TRBD1 as a possible D gene (6 bases). Germline CDR1 MNHEY, CDR2 SVGAGI. This CDR3 has 17 residues. V was clipped by 0 bases and J by 3 bases, with 17 bases between them. The CDR3 DNA follows: TGTGCCAGCAGTTACTCTCCGGGGCGGAGGGGGGACACTGAAGCTTTCTTT. As protein: CASSYSPGRRGDTEAFF.

Many counts were recorded for this clonotype. This chain links TRBV2 with TRBJ1-2; D remains ambiguous. CDR3 length: 10 amino acids. V lost 8 bases and J lost 5, with 6 bases in between. Germline CDR1 reads SNHLY; CDR2 reads FYNNEI. This CDR3 reads CASLLYGYTF. CDR3 DNA: TGTGCCAGCCTTTTATATGGCTACACCTTC.

Ten or more counts support this clonotype. The V call is TRBV7-2, the J call TRBJ2-3; D may be TRBD2 (6 bases). This CDR3 is 16 amino acids long. The germline gives CDR1 SGHTA, CDR2 FQGNSA. The V end lost 5 bases, the J end lost 4 bases, and 19 bases lay between the germline ends. The CDR3 DNA reads TGTGCCAGCAGCAGATGGGGGGACCGTAGACCAGATACGCAGTATTTT. Its translation is CASSRWGDRRPDTQYF.

This clonotype occurred many times. The chain is built from TRBV20-1 and TRBJ1-1; D is perhaps TRBD1 (5 bases). CDR1 and CDR2 from the germline V gene are DFQATT and SNEGSKA (reference sequence). V lost 5 bases to trimming and J lost 6 bases, with 22 bases between them. The CDR3 sequence is 15 residues long. The CDR3 spells CSAGTSGRGAAEAFF. CDR3 nucleotides: TGCAGTGCTGGAACATCCGGCCGAGGGGCCGCTGAAGCTTTCTTT.

V gene TRBV11-2 combines with J gene TRBJ2-7; 9 bases align to TRBD2. Germline V gene lookup returns CDR1 SGHAT and CDR2 FQNNGV. The CDR3 has 16 amino acids. V lost 3 bases to trimming and J lost 2 bases; unmatched junction nucleotides: 8. The CDR3 DNA reads TGTGCCAGCAGCTTTATGGCTAGCGGGAATACCTACGAGCAGTACTTC. This gives the protein CASSFMASGNTYEQYF.

In this sample, this clonotype turned up many times. J is TRBJ2-2 and V is TRBV20-1, with 7 positions matching TRBD1. Germline values: CDR1 DFQATT, CDR2 SNEGSKA (reference sequence). The CDR3 length is 14 residues. The V gene end was trimmed by 2 bases and the J gene end by 2 bases; junction bases not matched to a gene: 2. CDR3 in amino acids: CSARRDRNTGELFF. The CDR3 DNA reads TGCAGTGCTAGACGGGACAGAAACACCGGGGAGCTGTTTTTT.

This rearrangement joins TRBV10-3 to TRBJ1-1; the match to TRBD1 covers 12 bases. The germline V gene has CDR1 ENHRY and CDR2 SYGVKD. The CDR3 has 15 amino acids. J lost 6 bases, V lost 4 bases, and 6 bases had no gene match. The CDR3 here is CAISAPGTGGPEAFF. The DNA of the CDR3 is TGTGCCATCAGTGCTCCCGGGACAGGGGGCCCTGAAGCTTTCTTT.

CDR3 loop: CATSTPTGASLKLFF. CDR3 in DNA: TGTGCCACCAGCACCCCGACAGGAGCCAGCCTAAAACTGTTTTTT. V and J are TRBV15 and TRBJ1-4, with a possible D match to TRBD1 (6 bases). The CDR3 contains 15 residues. V was trimmed by 4 bases and J by 10 bases, leaving 19 bases between them. Germline CDR1 reads LNHNV; CDR2 reads YYDKDF (reference sequence).